The 6 T cell receptor beta chains presented below share a single source sample, sequenced in a study of identical twins (dated by TCRdb to 2016 to 2017). The library was prepared using 5' RACE. TCRdb lists the instrument as Illumina HiSeq 2000. TCRdb reprocessed the public reads (quality trimming at Q25 with fastp, clone calling with MiXCR) and kept in-frame beta chains. CDR3 protein duplicates are merged, each entry listing the most common genes and DNA. In all, the sample holds 410,000 or so distinct CDR3 sequences, and less than 20% of those were seen once. The ten most abundant clones make up 9% to 15% of the sample. Sequencing was carried out using naive T cells sorted from blood. The cell subset or site label, read with the paper, signifies: cells isolated with a human naive T-cell isolation kit. These receptors were taken from a man in his fifties in good health.

This clonotype was detected many times. This sequence joins TRBV29-1 and TRBJ2-5, with 11 bases lining up with TRBD2. The CDR3 totals 15 residues. V dropped 4 bases and J dropped 7; count of bases not matched to a gene: 11. Germline lookup yields CDR1 SQVTM and CDR2 ANQGSEA. The DNA of the CDR3 is TGCAGCGTTGGTCGAACTAGCGGGGGTACGGGGACCCAGTACTTC. Its translation is CSVGRTSGGTGTQYF.

This clonotype has at least ten counts. The chain couples TRBV10-3 to TRBJ2-7; tentatively, D is TRBD1 (6 bases). Germline CDR1 reads ENHRY; CDR2 reads SYGVKD. The CDR3 loop spans 11 amino acids. The V end lost 5 bases, the J end lost 5 bases, and 7 bases lay between the germline ends. The CDR3 sequence is CAISNRDEQYF. The CDR3 DNA is TGTGCCATCAGTAACAGGGACGAGCAGTACTTC.

The sample holds many counts of this clonotype. The V and J genes are TRBV18 and TRBJ2-5; D is unclear. CDR1 and CDR2 from the germline V gene are KGHSH and LQKENI. The CDR3 consists of 13 residues. Between the trimmed V and J ends, which lost 5 bases and 2 bases, there was a span of 9 bases. The CDR3 DNA sequence: TGTGCCAGCTCAATGGCGGAACAAGAGACCCAGTACTTC. Amino acids: CASSMAEQETQYF.

In its sample, this clonotype was seen a few times. The rearrangement joins TRBV29-1 to TRBJ2-1; 9 bases fit TRBD2. This CDR3 has 15 residues. Per germline, CDR1 SQVTM and CDR2 ANQGSEA. V gave up 6 bases and J gave up 0 bases; unmatched junction bases: 6. This CDR3 reads CSVRLAGSSYNEQFF. The CDR3 DNA is TGCAGCGTGAGGCTAGCGGGAAGCTCCTACAATGAGCAGTTCTTC.

The chain links TRBV20-1 to TRBJ2-2; perhaps TRBD2 as D (5 bases). CDR3 size: 15 residues. Per germline, CDR1 DFQATT and CDR2 SNEGSKA (reference sequence). Between the trimmed V and J ends, which lost 0 bases and 3 bases, there was a span of 11 bases. The CDR3 here is CSARDQSSHTGELFF. In nucleotides, the CDR3 is TGCAGTGCTAGAGATCAATCTAGCCACACCGGGGAGCTGTTTTTT.

This clonotype was observed a few times. J is TRBJ2-3 and V is TRBV28; TRBD2 aligns across 8 bases. Germline V gene lookup returns CDR1 MDHEN and CDR2 SYDVKM. This CDR3 spans 14 amino acids. Losses at the gene ends were 4 bases for V and 8 bases for J; bases not matched to a gene: 8. The CDR3 region has the DNA TGTGCCAGCAGTTCCATAGAACTAGCGGTTACGCAGTATTTT. Protein sequence: CASSSIELAVTQYF. Combining the CDR3 with reference TRBV28 and TRBJ2-3 gives the whole variable domain DVKVTQSSRYLVKRTGEKVFLECVQDMDHENMFWYRQDPGLGLRLIYFSYDVKMKEKGDIPEGYSVSREKKERFSLILESASTNQTSMYLCASSSIELAVTQYFGPGTRLTVL.